This entry is about one T cell receptor beta chain. The assay was immunoSEQ multiplex PCR, and TCRdb's table has in-frame clones only and misses some. The sample consists of about 330,000 clones, 85% to 90% of them appearing once. This sample was included in a study of Ad26.COV2.S vaccination and SARS-CoV-2 variants. Turning to the study itself: Once, or twice with 56 days between doses, Ad26.COV2.S was given intramuscularly.

Germline V gene lookup returns CDR1 MRHNA and CDR2 SNTAGT. This CDR3 has 14 amino acids. Trimming took 6 bases from V and 3 from J; bases not matched to a gene: 4. Stated treatment: roughly 19 received Ad26.COV2.S at low or high dose, single or two shots; about 5 received placebo; per-sample allocation not given. At day 63 after the first vaccine or placebo injection, samples were drawn. Expression of Wuhan-strain SARS-CoV-2 spike came from the Ad26 vector that formed the vaccine. The sequenced sample was peripheral blood, obtained in a trial of Ad26.COV2.S vaccine versus placebo. The receptor was derived from a person between 18 and 65 years old who received the Ad26.COV2.S COVID-19 vaccine or a placebo. The chain combines TRBV6-4 with TRBJ1-2, with 10 bases that match TRBD1. The CDR3 DNA is TGTGCCAGCAGGGCTGGACAGGGGGACTATGGCTACACCTTC. It encodes CASRAGQGDYGYTF.